This T cell receptor (beta chain) was obtained from a study of cytomegalovirus exposure and HLA in healthy donors. Study-wide results and limits: The study reported that TCR beta sequences accurately predicted HLA-A and HLA-B alleles in most subjects.

V shed 5 bases, J shed 8 bases, and the junction held 10 bases outside the gene matches. The germline V gene encodes CDR1 MNHNS and CDR2 SASEGT. The length of the CDR3 is 14 residues. The primer mix had 60 Vbeta and 13 Jbeta primers. Here immunoSEQ multiplex PCR was the method, and the copy in TCRdb shows in-frame clones only, minus some. Of over 90,000 clones listed, around 85% are singletons. In regard to this clone: The target antigen is unknown.

The sequencing sample was made of PBMCs. This TCR was sampled from a man aged 40-50 years in good health and CMV-seropositive. The gene calls are TRBV6-1 and TRBJ1-2; 8 positions match TRBD1. CDR3 region: CASSTTGVGSGYTF. CDR3 DNA sequence: TGTGCCAGCAGTACGACAGGGGTGGGATCGGGCTACACCTTC.